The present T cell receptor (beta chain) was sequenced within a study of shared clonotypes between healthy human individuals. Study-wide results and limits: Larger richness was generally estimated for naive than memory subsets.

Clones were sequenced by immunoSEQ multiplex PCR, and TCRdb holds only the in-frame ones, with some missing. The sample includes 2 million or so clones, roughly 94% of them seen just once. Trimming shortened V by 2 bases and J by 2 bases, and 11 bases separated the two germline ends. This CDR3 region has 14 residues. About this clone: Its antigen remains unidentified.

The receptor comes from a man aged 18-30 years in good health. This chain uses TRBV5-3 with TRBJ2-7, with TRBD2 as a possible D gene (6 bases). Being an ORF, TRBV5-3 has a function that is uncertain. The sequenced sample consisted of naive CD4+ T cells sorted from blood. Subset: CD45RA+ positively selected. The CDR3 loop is CARSFTGGAYEQYF. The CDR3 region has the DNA TGTGCCAGAAGCTTTACCGGGGGTGCCTACGAGCAGTACTTC.